These 22 T cell receptor beta chains came from one sample sequenced in a study of T cell responses to AZD1222 COVID-19 vaccine. Sequencing was performed with immunoSEQ multiplex PCR; in TCRdb, only in-frame clones are kept and a portion is missing. The table lists about 170,000 clones, more than 80% of them singletons. This specimen consisted of peripheral blood, obtained on day 0 of AZD1222 vaccination. The receptors derive from an adult in good health.

This chain uses TRBV7-9 with TRBJ1-1; 7 bases match TRBD1. The V segment lost 5 bases and the J segment 8 bases; nucleotides outside the gene matches: 11. The CDR3 sequence is 14 residues long. Germline V gives CDR1 SEHNR, CDR2 FQNEAQ (reference sequence). In DNA, the CDR3 is TGTGCCAGCAGCAAACCGGGACAGAAGCTCGAAGCTTTCTTT. This gives the protein CASSKPGQKLEAFF.

This chain links TRBV27 with TRBJ1-3, with D unclear. V was shortened by 5 bases and J by 0 bases, with 14 bases between the two germline ends. The CDR3 is 16 residues long. Germline CDR1 reads MNHEY; CDR2 reads SMNVEV (reference sequence). CDR3 sequence reads: CASSPSVGDSGNTIYF. CDR3 DNA sequence: TGTGCCAGCAGTCCCTCTGTGGGTGACTCTGGAAACACCATATATTTT.

The J gene is TRBJ2-3, the V gene TRBV11-2; TRBD2 matches at 9 bases. Germline V gene data show CDR1 as SGHAT and CDR2 as FQNNGV. The J segment lost 7 bases and the V segment lost 0 bases, leaving 8 bases of the junction unmatched. The CDR3 is 16 amino acids. The CDR3 sequence: CASSLDWAGGPHTQYF. The CDR3 nucleotides read TGTGCCAGCAGCTTAGATTGGGCGGGAGGGCCACATACGCAGTATTTT.

The rearrangement uses TRBV12-3 or TRBV12-4 and TRBJ1-4, with D unresolved. V shed 4 bases and J shed 6 bases, with 6 bases lying between them. This CDR3 has 12 amino acids. CDR3 protein: CASSSGDEKLFF. The CDR3 DNA sequence: TGTGCCAGCAGTTCCGGGGATGAAAAACTGTTTTTT.

This chain links TRBV29-1 with TRBJ1-1; no clear D. Germline loops: CDR1 SQVTM, CDR2 ANQGSEA. This CDR3 spans 16 amino acids. Trimming pared 7 bases from V and 2 bases from J, leaving 23 bases between. The CDR3: CSALEGVGHLNTEAFF. The DNA for the CDR3 is TGCAGCGCATTGGAGGGTGTTGGGCATCTCAACACTGAAGCTTTCTTT.

The chain joins TRBV7-9 to TRBJ2-1; D is ambiguous. The CDR3 sequence is 13 residues long. The V and J ends lost 3 bases and 6 bases respectively, with 9 bases between them. CDR1 and CDR2 (germline): SEHNR, FQNEAQ (reference sequence). CDR3 sequence: CASSFATRNEQFF. DNA for the CDR3: TGTGCCAGCAGCTTCGCGACCCGCAATGAGCAGTTCTTC.

As for this clone: The sample holds other DNA sequences that translate to the same CDR3. V and J are TRBV7-9 and TRBJ2-1, with TRBD1 identical over 11 bases. Trimming took 0 bases from V and 3 from J; bases not matched to a gene: 1. CDR1 is SEHNR and CDR2 is FQNEAQ in the germline V gene (reference sequence). The CDR3 contains 16 residues. CDR3 DNA sequence: TGTGCCAGCAGCTTAGCGGGGACAGGGGGCTACAATGAGCAGTTCTTC. This encodes CASSLAGTGGYNEQFF.

This chain links TRBV10-3 with TRBJ1-2; no clear D gene. CDR1 is ENHRY and CDR2 is SYGVKD in the germline V gene. The CDR3 sequence is 13 residues long. Trimming shortened V by 4 bases and J by 3 bases, and 9 bases separated the two germline ends. The CDR3 reads CAISGSKDYGYTF. The CDR3 DNA reads TGTGCCATCAGTGGATCCAAGGACTATGGCTACACCTTC.

This clone has just one count. The chain is built from TRBV3-1 (or the pseudogene TRBV3-2) and TRBJ2-5; perhaps TRBD1 as D (5 bases). This CDR3 comprises 12 residues. The V end was cut by 5 bases, the J end by 5 bases, with 9 bases between. CDR1 LGHDT and CDR2 YNNKEL come from the germline V gene (reference sequence). CDR3 nucleotides: TGTGCCAGCAGCGCAGCAGGGGAGACCCAGTACTTC. Residues: CASSAAGETQYF.

This clone was seen just once. The chain employs TRBV18 and TRBJ2-5; weak D call: TRBD1 (6 bases). There are 14 residues in the CDR3. V lost 2 bases and J lost 2, with 9 bases in between. Germline V gene sequence: CDR1 KGHSH, CDR2 LQKENI. CDR3 region: CASSPFGQQETQYF. The CDR3 coding sequence is TGTGCCAGCTCACCATTCGGACAGCAAGAGACCCAGTACTTC.

The CDR3 nucleotides read TGTGCCAGCAGTTCTGGACCCCAGGGAGGCTACACCTTC. This encodes CASSSGPQGGYTF. The V gene is TRBV6-5, the J gene TRBJ1-2, with a possible D match to TRBD1 (5 bases). Trimming removed 4 bases at V and 8 bases at J, with 14 bases between. The CDR3 extends over 13 amino acids. CDR1 is MNHEY, CDR2 SVGAGI, per germline.

The chain couples TRBV21-1 to TRBJ2-3. TRBV21-1 is described as a pseudogene. The CDR3 has 20 residues. CDR3 DNA sequence: TGTGCCAGCAGCAAATGGGCTAGCCGGGGCGTGGGAGCGGAATCAGATACGCAGTATTTT. Translated, it gives CASSKWASRGVGAESDTQYF.

This chain links TRBV4-1 with TRBJ2-7; D is perhaps TRBD1 (6 bases). CDR1 and CDR2 from the germline V gene are MGHRA and YSYEKL. The V end was cut by 4 bases, the J end by 6 bases, with 10 bases between. The CDR3 has 12 amino acids. The CDR3 region is CASSPFRGEQYF. The CDR3 DNA reads TGCGCCAGCAGCCCGTTCAGGGGCGAGCAGTACTTC.

J is TRBJ2-3 and V is TRBV2; TRBD2 aligns across 10 bases. The CDR3 covers 15 residues. J gave up 0 bases and V 7 bases, and 4 bases lay outside the gene matches. CDR1 is SNHLY, CDR2 FYNNEI, per germline. The CDR3 DNA sequence: TGTGCCAGCATAAGGACTAGCGGAAGCACAGATACGCAGTATTTT. This gives the protein CASIRTSGSTDTQYF.

The chain employs TRBV15 and TRBJ2-6; D remains ambiguous. Deletions cut 3 bases from V and 0 bases from J, with 6 bases between. The CDR3 runs 15 residues. The V gene's germline CDR1 is LNHNV and CDR2 YYDKDF (reference sequence). CDR3: CATSSAGSGANVLTF. CDR3 coding DNA: TGTGCCACCAGCAGCGCAGGCTCTGGGGCCAACGTCCTGACTTTC.

The chain combines TRBV5-4 with TRBJ2-3; 9 bases are a match to TRBD2. The CDR3 has 16 amino acids. CDR1 is SGHNT and CDR2 is YYREEE in the germline V gene (reference sequence). V lost 2 bases to trimming and J lost 0 bases; unmatched junction nucleotides: 4. As DNA, the CDR3 is TGTGCCAGCAGCTTAATAGCGGGAGCTAGCACAGATACGCAGTATTTT. Translation: CASSLIAGASTDTQYF.

In regard to this clone: The sample carries other DNA sequences with the same CDR3. The chain couples TRBV5-1 to TRBJ1-2; D is ambiguous. The CDR3 totals 14 residues. Deletions cut 0 bases from V and 2 bases from J, with 8 bases between. The germline CDR1 and CDR2 sequences are SGHRS and YFSETQ. The CDR3 bases are TGCGCCAGCAGCTTGGGGCAAGGAAACTATGGCTACACCTTC. Its translation is CASSLGQGNYGYTF.

The chain joins TRBV4-1 to TRBJ1-6, with TRBD1 as a possible D gene (6 bases). Germline V CDR1 and CDR2: MGHRA, YSYEKL. V shed 0 bases and J shed 7 bases, with 7 bases lying between them. This CDR3 region has 14 residues. The CDR3 here is CASSQETGNSPLHF. DNA for the CDR3: TGCGCCAGCAGCCAAGAAACAGGGAATTCACCCCTCCACTTT.

This chain connects TRBV9 to TRBJ1-1; D is undetermined. The germline V gene has CDR1 SGDLS and CDR2 YYNGEE. This CDR3 is 10 amino acids long. The V gene lost 5 bases and the J gene lost 7 bases, with 6 bases spanning the gap. The CDR3 bases are TGTGCCAGCAGGGGTGGTGAAGCTTTCTTT. Its translation is CASRGGEAFF.

The chain uses TRBV18 and TRBJ2-6; perhaps D is TRBD1 or TRBD2 (5 bases each). V was clipped by 3 bases and J by 5 bases, with 17 bases between them. The V gene's germline CDR1 is KGHSH and CDR2 LQKENI. CDR3 length equals 17 residues. The chain's CDR3 is CASSPGENSWRANVLTF. For the CDR3, the DNA is TGTGCCAGCTCACCGGGGGAGAACAGCTGGAGGGCCAACGTCCTGACTTTC.

This sequence joins TRBV11-2 and TRBJ1-1; no clear D gene. V was cut by 3 bases and J by 1 base, with 6 bases left in between. Germline assignment: CDR1 SGHAT and CDR2 FQNNGV. This CDR3 is built from 13 residues. Here the CDR3 reads CASSLIGNTEAFF. The CDR3 nucleotides are TGTGCCAGCAGCTTGATTGGGAACACTGAAGCTTTCTTT.

The chain carries TRBV5-1 and TRBJ2-7, with 12 positions matching TRBD2. Trimming removed 4 bases from V and 4 bases from J; junction bases left unmatched: 9. The CDR3 is made up of 16 amino acids. Germline CDR1 is SGHRS and CDR2 is YFSETQ. CDR3 coding DNA: TGCGCCAGCAGCCTCACGACTAGCGGGAGTTCTTACGAGCAGTACTTC. It translates to CASSLTTSGSSYEQYF. Supplemented by reference TRBV5-1 and TRBJ2-7, the full variable domain reads KAGVTQTPRYLIKTRGQQVTLSCSPISGHRSVSWYQQTPGQGLQFLFEYFSETQRNKGNFPGRFSGRQFSNSRSEMNVSTLELGDSALYLCASSLTTSGSSYEQYFGPGTRLTVT.